These 8 T cell receptor beta chains were all obtained from the same sample, sequenced in a study of blood T cells in healthy people across ages. The second PCR ran roughly 6 to 12 cycles with a sample-barcoded 5' primer and J-beta primers. TCRdb reprocessed the 5' RACE reads with MiXCR, giving one entry per CDR3 protein. The sample includes approximately 1.5 million distinct CDR3 sequences, 40% to 45% of them seen just once. The sequencing input was blood. These receptors came from a woman aged 18 to 35 in good health.

The chain employs TRBV7-6 and TRBJ2-3; D possibly corresponds to TRBD1 (6 bases). CDR3 length: 15 amino acids. The V end lost 4 bases, the J end lost 3 bases, and 14 bases lay between the germline ends. Looked up from germline, CDR1 is SGHVS and CDR2 is FNYEAQ. The CDR3 sequence is CASSSYREGTDTQYF. The CDR3 nucleotides read TGTGCCAGCAGCTCATACAGGGAAGGGACAGATACGCAGTATTTT.

In this sample, this clonotype turned up once. The chain employs TRBV10-3 and TRBJ1-2, with 9 bases identical to TRBD1. Germline assignment: CDR1 ENHRY and CDR2 SYGVKD. The CDR3 is made up of 15 amino acids. Trimming took 6 bases from V and 4 from J; bases not matched to a gene: 9. CDR3 in amino acids: CAIRRDRADPYGYTF. For the CDR3, the DNA is TGTGCCATCAGACGGGACAGGGCGGACCCCTATGGCTACACCTTC.

There are a few counts of this clonotype. The rearrangement joins TRBV27 to TRBJ1-2; a weak D match, TRBD1 (6 bases). This CDR3 is 14 amino acids long. Per germline, CDR1 MNHEY and CDR2 SMNVEV (reference sequence). V shed 6 bases and J shed 4 bases, with 15 bases lying between them. CDR3: CASRPGGAPYGYTF. As DNA, the CDR3 is TGTGCCAGCAGGCCCGGGGGGGCCCCCTATGGCTACACCTTC.

The chain recombines TRBV20-1 with TRBJ2-1, with TRBD1 identical over 10 bases. Judging by the DNA end, TRBJ2-7 fits better; the J call may be wrong. This CDR3 comprises 12 residues. Germline loops: CDR1 DFQATT, CDR2 SNEGSKA (reference sequence). CDR3 sequence: CSPGQGVNEQYF. The CDR3 DNA reads TGCAGTCCAGGACAGGGGGTCAATGAGCAGTACTTC.

This clonotype was observed a handful of times. The chain couples TRBV6-5 to TRBJ2-5, with D perhaps TRBD2 (6 bases). Per germline, CDR1 MNHEY and CDR2 SVGAGI. The CDR3 runs to 15 residues. Trimming stripped 2 bases from V and 4 bases from J, with 14 bases between. CDR3 sequence (DNA): TGTGCCAGCAGTTACAACGGACTAAAGTCAGAGACCCAGTACTTC. Protein product: CASSYNGLKSETQYF.

This chain uses TRBV5-5 with TRBJ1-2; 7 bases are shared with TRBD1. This CDR3 is 13 amino acids long. The germline V gene encodes CDR1 SGHKS and CDR2 YYEKEE (reference sequence). V dropped 5 bases and J dropped 5; count of bases not matched to a gene: 6. The CDR3 spells CASSWDSSYGYTF. For the CDR3, the DNA is TGTGCCAGCAGTTGGGACAGCTCTTATGGCTACACCTTC.

This clonotype was observed a handful of times. V is TRBV15 and J is TRBJ2-7; TRBD1 matches at 9 bases. V shed 0 bases, J shed 3 bases, and the junction held 9 bases outside the gene matches. Germline CDR1 and CDR2: LNHNV and YYDKDF (reference sequence). The CDR3 is 17 residues long. The chain's CDR3 is CATSREFSDRGVYEQYF. The CDR3 DNA reads TGTGCCACCAGCAGAGAATTCTCCGACAGGGGGGTCTACGAGCAGTACTTC.

This sequence joins TRBV29-1 and TRBJ2-3; D possibly matches TRBD1 or TRBD2 (5 bases each). This CDR3 comprises 12 residues. Germline V CDR1 and CDR2: SQVTM, ANQGSEA. Trimming pared 2 bases from V and 4 bases from J, leaving 7 bases between. The CDR3: CSVEQGADTQYF. The CDR3 DNA follows: TGCAGCGTTGAACAGGGAGCAGATACGCAGTATTTT.